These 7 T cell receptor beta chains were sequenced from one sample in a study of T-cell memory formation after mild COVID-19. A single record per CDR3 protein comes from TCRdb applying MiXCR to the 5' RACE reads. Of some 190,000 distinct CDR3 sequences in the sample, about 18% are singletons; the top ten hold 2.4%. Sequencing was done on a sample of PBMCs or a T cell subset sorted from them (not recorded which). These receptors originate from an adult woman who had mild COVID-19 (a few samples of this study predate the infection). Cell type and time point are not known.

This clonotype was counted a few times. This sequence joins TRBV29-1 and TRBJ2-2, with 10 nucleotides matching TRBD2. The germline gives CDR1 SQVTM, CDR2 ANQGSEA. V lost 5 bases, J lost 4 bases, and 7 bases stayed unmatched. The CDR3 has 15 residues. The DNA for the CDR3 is TGCAGCGTTTCGAGCGGGAGGGCCGTCACCGGGGAGCTGTTTTTT. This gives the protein CSVSSGRAVTGELFF.

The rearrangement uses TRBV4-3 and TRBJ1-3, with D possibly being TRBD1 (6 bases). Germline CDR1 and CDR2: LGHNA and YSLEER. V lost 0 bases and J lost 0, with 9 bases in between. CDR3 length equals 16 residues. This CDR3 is CASSQDKQGSGNTIYF. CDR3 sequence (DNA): TGCGCCAGCAGCCAAGATAAACAGGGCTCTGGAAACACCATATATTTT.

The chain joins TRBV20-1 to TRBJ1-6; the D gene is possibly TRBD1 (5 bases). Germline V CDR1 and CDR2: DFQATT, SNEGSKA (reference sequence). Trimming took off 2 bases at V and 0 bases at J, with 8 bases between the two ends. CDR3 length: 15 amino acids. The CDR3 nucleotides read TGCAGTGCTAGAACGGGGGGCTCCTATAATTCACCCCTCCACTTT. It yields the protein CSARTGGSYNSPLHF.

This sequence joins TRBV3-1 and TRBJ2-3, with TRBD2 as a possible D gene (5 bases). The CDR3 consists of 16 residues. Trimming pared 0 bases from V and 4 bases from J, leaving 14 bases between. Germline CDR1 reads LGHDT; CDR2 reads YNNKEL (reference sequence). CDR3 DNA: TGTGCCAGCAGCCAAGATCTAGCACGTCCCTCAGATACGCAGTATTTT. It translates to CASSQDLARPSDTQYF.

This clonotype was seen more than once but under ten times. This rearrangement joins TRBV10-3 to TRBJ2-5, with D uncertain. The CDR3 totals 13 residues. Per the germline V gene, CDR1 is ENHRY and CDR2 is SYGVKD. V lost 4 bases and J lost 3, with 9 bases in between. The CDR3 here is CAISATTKETQYF. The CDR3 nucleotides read TGTGCCATCAGTGCCACAACGAAAGAGACCCAGTACTTC.

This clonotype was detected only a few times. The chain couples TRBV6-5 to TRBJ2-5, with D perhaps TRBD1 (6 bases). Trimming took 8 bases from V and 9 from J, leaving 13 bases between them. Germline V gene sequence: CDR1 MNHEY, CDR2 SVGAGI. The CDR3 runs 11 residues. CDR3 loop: CASWSGVAQYF. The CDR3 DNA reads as TGTGCCAGCTGGTCAGGGGTGGCCCAGTACTTC.

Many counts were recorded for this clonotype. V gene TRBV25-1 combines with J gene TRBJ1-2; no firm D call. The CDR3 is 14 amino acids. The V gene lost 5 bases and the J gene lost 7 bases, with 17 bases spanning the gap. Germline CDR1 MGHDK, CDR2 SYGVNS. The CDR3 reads CASSFPLFVIGYTF. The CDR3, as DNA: TGTGCCAGCAGTTTCCCGCTCTTCGTTATTGGCTACACCTTC.